Each of the 25 T cell receptor beta chains below was sequenced from the same sample in a study of blood T cell repertoires in COVID-19 (TCRdb year 2020). Library method: the immunoSEQ multiplex PCR assay. TCRdb re-hosts the immuneACCESS table, in-frame sequences only. Its copies lack some clones; in the studies checked, an unresolved V gene accounts for under half of them, and the cause for the rest is not known. In all, the sample holds fewer than 300,000 clones, and around nine tenths of those were seen once. 0.9% to 1% of the sample is in the top ten clones. Sequenced material: peripheral blood. All receptors come from a middle-aged woman who had recovered from COVID-19.

The V gene is TRBV4-1, the J gene TRBJ2-3; 8 positions agree with TRBD2. Trimming cost V 0 bases and J 2 bases; bases outside gene matches: 4. Germline-derived CDR1 and CDR2 are MGHRA and YSYEKL. CDR3 length: 16 residues. CDR3 nucleotides: TGCGCCAGCAGCCAAGAGCGGGGGGCCCTCACAGATACGCAGTATTTT. Its protein product is CASSQERGALTDTQYF.

In its sample, this clone was seen a few times. V is TRBV19 and J is TRBJ1-5; TRBD1 is a possible D gene (5 bases). The V end lost 10 bases, the J end lost 0 bases, and 16 bases lay between the germline ends. Germline V gene sequence: CDR1 LNHDA, CDR2 SQIVND (reference sequence). CDR3 length equals 15 residues. The CDR3: CATQGVGYSNQPQHF. The CDR3 nucleotides read TGTGCCACCCAAGGGGTGGGTTATAGCAATCAGCCCCAGCATTTT.

The chain carries TRBV18 and TRBJ1-5; D may be TRBD1 (5 bases). The CDR3 loop spans 15 amino acids. Per the germline V gene, CDR1 is KGHSH and CDR2 is LQKENI. Trimming shortened V by 3 bases and J by 2 bases, and 11 bases separated the two germline ends. CDR3 sequence reads: CASSPGWGGNQPQHF. In nucleotides, the CDR3 is TGTGCCAGCTCACCGGGGTGGGGGGGCAATCAGCCCCAGCATTTT.

The rearrangement joins TRBV30 to TRBJ2-3; a possible D gene is TRBD2 (5 bases). CDR1 GTSNPN and CDR2 SVGIG come from the germline V gene (reference sequence). This CDR3 contains 15 residues. V gave up 5 bases and J gave up 0 bases, with 15 bases separating them. CDR3 in DNA: TGTGCCTGGCAGCCAGGCGGGTCTAGCACAGATACGCAGTATTTT. Translation: CAWQPGGSSTDTQYF.

V and J are TRBV30 and TRBJ1-1; 9 nucleotides match TRBD1. The CDR3 totals 11 residues. V trimming: 1 base; J trimming: 14 bases; junction bases outside the gene matches: 5. Germline V gives CDR1 GTSNPN, CDR2 SVGIG (reference sequence). Here the CDR3 DNA reads TGTGCCTGGAGTGGGACCGGACAGGGGTTCTTT. It codes for CAWSGTGQGFF.

In the case of this clone: Distinct nucleotide sequences in the sample also encode this CDR3. This chain connects TRBV5-1 to TRBJ2-1, with 9 nucleotides matching TRBD2. J lost 6 bases, V lost 4 bases, and 8 bases had no gene match. The germline CDR1 and CDR2 sequences are SGHRS and YFSETQ. The CDR3 sequence is 15 residues long. CDR3 sequence: CASSLGLAGPNEQFF. The CDR3 DNA is TGCGCCAGCAGCCTTGGGCTAGCGGGGCCCAATGAGCAGTTCTTC.

The gene calls are TRBV11-2 and TRBJ2-1; possibly TRBD1 for D (6 bases). V was trimmed by 1 base and J by 15 bases, leaving 13 bases between them. CDR1 and CDR2 from the germline V gene are SGHAT and FQNNGV. This CDR3 has 12 amino acids. DNA for the CDR3: TGTGCCAGCAGCTTAGGCAGACAGGCGGGGTTCTTC. It yields the protein CASSLGRQAGFF. Using reference TRBV11-2 and TRBJ2-1 for the parts outside the CDR3, the full variable domain is EAGVAQSPRYKIIEKRQSVAFWCNPISGHATLYWYQQILGQGPKLLIQFQNNGVVDDSQLPKDRFSAERLKGVDSTLKIQPAKLEDSAVYLCASSLGRQAGFFGPGTRLTVL.

This clone occurred once. The junction differs from germline at one of its ends, possibly a read error. The chain carries TRBV7-7 and TRBJ2-5; D remains ambiguous. The CDR3 loop spans 17 amino acids. Germline V gene data show CDR1 as SSHAT and CDR2 as FNYEAQ (reference sequence). The CDR3 nucleotides read TGTGCTAGCAGCAAATGGGCCACCTCGTTTGGGCAAGAGACCCAGTACTTC. Its protein is CASSKWATSFGQETQYF.

The genes are TRBV24-1 and TRBJ1-2, with no clear D. V was cut by 4 bases and J by 4 bases, with 9 bases left in between. Germline-derived CDR1 and CDR2 are KGHDR and SFDVKD. The CDR3 loop spans 13 amino acids. Here the CDR3 reads CATSDPKLYGYTF. The CDR3 DNA is TGTGCCACCAGTGACCCGAAACTCTATGGCTACACCTTC.

The chain's CDR3 is CAISIDLRADTQYF. In nucleotides, the CDR3 is TGTGCCATCAGTATCGACCTTCGGGCAGATACGCAGTATTTT. V gene TRBV10-3 combines with J gene TRBJ2-3; D is uncertain. V lost 5 bases to trimming and J lost 4 bases, with 13 bases between them. Per the germline V gene, CDR1 is ENHRY and CDR2 is SYGVKD. The CDR3 has 14 amino acids.

V and J are TRBV29-1 and TRBJ2-1; D uncertain. The CDR3 runs 14 residues. Germline V lookup: CDR1 SQVTM, CDR2 ANQGSEA. V lost 4 bases, J lost 0 bases, and 10 bases lay in between. As DNA, the CDR3 is TGCAGCGTTGTTGGAGTGAGCTCCTACAATGAGCAGTTCTTC. Its protein is CSVVGVSSYNEQFF.

The chain has TRBV5-1 and TRBJ2-3, with 9 bases matching TRBD1. The CDR3 loop spans 16 amino acids. Germline loops: CDR1 SGHRS, CDR2 YFSETQ. V lost 4 bases, J lost 2 bases, and 8 bases stayed unmatched. CDR3 coding DNA: TGCGCCAGCAGCGGGAAGACAGGGGGATACACAGATACGCAGTATTTT. Residues: CASSGKTGGYTDTQYF.

This chain links TRBV18 with TRBJ1-6, with TRBD1 as a possible D gene (5 bases). This CDR3 comprises 15 residues. V was clipped by 2 bases and J by 6 bases, with 11 bases between them. Looked up from germline, CDR1 is KGHSH and CDR2 is LQKENI. The CDR3 DNA follows: TGTGCCAGCTCACCAGGTGGGGGGGGTAATTCACCCCTCCACTTT. Translated: CASSPGGGGNSPLHF.

This clone was picked up a small number of times. The chain employs TRBV6-5 and TRBJ1-2, with unresolved D. Germline values: CDR1 MNHEY, CDR2 SVGAGI. V dropped 6 bases and J dropped 7 bases, with 6 bases sitting between them. This CDR3 region has 10 residues. CDR3 bases: TGTGCCAGCAGGACGGGTGGCTACACCTTC. This gives the protein CASRTGGYTF.

The V and J genes are TRBV7-9 and TRBJ1-1; TRBD1 agrees at 8 bases. The J segment lost 6 bases and the V segment lost 5 bases, leaving 8 bases of the junction unmatched. This CDR3 contains 14 residues. Germline V lookup: CDR1 SEHNR, CDR2 FQNEAQ (reference sequence). The CDR3 DNA reads as TGTGCCAGCAGCCGAACTGACAGGGGCCCTGAAGCTTTCTTT. Its translation: CASSRTDRGPEAFF.

The chain has TRBV5-4 and TRBJ1-5, with TRBD1 identical over 7 bases. Germline V gene lookup returns CDR1 SGHNT and CDR2 YYREEE (reference sequence). There are 15 residues in the CDR3. Trimming removed 4 bases from V and 5 bases from J; junction bases left unmatched: 9. The CDR3 loop reads CASSIGTAPDQPQHF. The DNA of the CDR3 is TGTGCCAGCAGCATTGGGACAGCCCCGGATCAGCCCCAGCATTTT.

The J gene is TRBJ2-1, the V gene TRBV30; 9 nucleotides agree with TRBD2. The CDR3 is 14 amino acids. V shed 3 bases and J 2 bases; nucleotides not matched to a gene: 2. Per the germline V gene, CDR1 is GTSNPN and CDR2 is SVGIG (reference sequence). The CDR3 bases are TGTGCCTGGAGCCTAGCGGGGCCCTACAATGAGCAGTTCTTC. Residues: CAWSLAGPYNEQFF.

The gene calls are TRBV5-5 and TRBJ2-7, with D possibly TRBD2 on 7 matching bases. V lost 3 bases and J 2 bases, leaving 15 bases between the germline ends. The CDR3 has 15 amino acids. The germline gives CDR1 SGHKS, CDR2 YYEKEE (reference sequence). The CDR3 DNA sequence: TGTGCCAGCAGCTGGGCGGGGGCGTCCGCCTACGAGCAGTACTTC. This gives the protein CASSWAGASAYEQYF.

V usage is TRBV4-2 and J usage is TRBJ2-1, with a possible D match to TRBD2 (7 bases). V was trimmed by 0 bases and J by 8 bases, leaving 14 bases between them. The CDR3 runs to 15 residues. Germline CDR1 and CDR2: LGHNA and YNFKEQ. In DNA, the CDR3 is TGTGCCAGCAGCCAAGATGGCCCGGGGGGCGATGAGCAGTTCTTC. Translated: CASSQDGPGGDEQFF.

Comment on this clone: The junction departs from the called germline gene at one end, perhaps through a read error. This sequence joins TRBV7-7 and TRBJ2-7, with D possibly matching TRBD2 (5 bases). Germline CDR1 and CDR2: SSHAT and FNYEAQ (reference sequence). The length of the CDR3 is 17 residues. The CDR3 here is CASSLGLGVGEFYEQYF. For the CDR3, the DNA is TGTGCTAGCAGCTTAGGCCTCGGGGTCGGGGAGTTCTACGAGCAGTACTTC.

The chain couples TRBV30 to TRBJ2-3; 7 positions match TRBD2. Germline V gene data show CDR1 as GTSNPN and CDR2 as SVGIG (reference sequence). Losses at the gene ends were 5 bases for V and 6 bases for J; bases not matched to a gene: 2. CDR3 length: 11 amino acids. CDR3 coding DNA: TGTGCCTGGGGGAGGGCGGATACGCAGTATTTT. It specifies CAWGRADTQYF.

The V gene is TRBV6-6, the J gene TRBJ2-3, with 9 bases matching TRBD1. J was trimmed by 2 bases and V by 7 bases; bases with no gene match: 7. Germline CDR1 and CDR2: MNHNY and SVGAGI (reference sequence). The CDR3 is 15 amino acids. The CDR3 loop is CASNLRDRVTDTQYF. DNA of the CDR3: TGTGCCAGCAACCTCCGGGACAGGGTCACAGATACGCAGTATTTT.

The chain is built from TRBV7-9 and TRBJ1-1; 8 bases map to TRBD1. The J segment lost 7 bases and the V segment lost 5 bases, leaving 12 bases of the junction unmatched. CDR3 size: 15 residues. Per the germline V gene, CDR1 is SEHNR and CDR2 is FQNEAQ (reference sequence). The CDR3 reads CASSPHPGGAGEAFF. CDR3 DNA sequence: TGTGCCAGCAGCCCCCACCCAGGGGGCGCGGGTGAAGCTTTCTTT.

The chain uses TRBV20-1 and TRBJ2-7; 7 bases agree with TRBD2. CDR3 length: 13 amino acids. Germline values: CDR1 DFQATT, CDR2 SNEGSKA (reference sequence). With V trimmed by 3 bases and J by 8 bases, 10 bases remained unmatched. CDR3 amino acids: CSASPLAAAQQYF. The CDR3 DNA reads as TGCAGTGCTAGTCCCCTAGCGGCGGCCCAGCAGTACTTC.

J is TRBJ1-4 and V is TRBV5-4, with TRBD1 matching over 7 bases. This CDR3 comprises 16 residues. In germline, CDR1 is SGHNT, CDR2 YYREEE (reference sequence). The trim removed 0 bases at V and 8 bases at J, leaving 10 bases unmatched. CDR3 sequence: CASSLGGGQSREKLFF. CDR3 nucleotide sequence: TGTGCCAGCAGCTTGGGAGGGGGACAGAGCAGGGAAAAACTGTTTTTT.